This TCR beta chain derives from a study of response to subunit inactivated influenza vaccine. Notes on the study in general: The authors offered the suggestion that each seasonal influenza vaccination recruits few new T cells.

This clonotype was seen a few times. The antigen is unknown. CDR3 length: 13 residues. V dropped 4 bases and J dropped 5 bases, with 11 bases sitting between them. Germline CDR1 is LGHDT and CDR2 is YNNKEL (reference sequence). MiXCR, applied by TCRdb to the RT-PCR reads, yields one record per CDR3 protein. There are roughly 630,000 distinct CDR3 sequences in the sample; less than 15% occur only once, and 6% to 9.5% lies in the top ten. Source: PBMCs from blood, taken 14 to 15 days before vaccination. This receptor was obtained from a man in his fifties or sixties who received an inactivated influenza vaccine. The chain recombines TRBV3-1 with TRBJ1-1, with TRBD1 as a possible D gene (5 bases). The CDR3 sequence: CASSLGPGTEAFF. The CDR3 nucleotides read TGTGCCAGCAGCCTAGGTCCAGGGACTGAAGCTTTCTTT.